This T cell receptor (beta chain) came from a study of identical twins. As for this clonotype: The antigen is not known.

Each CDR3 protein is one row after TCRdb ran MiXCR on the 5' RACE reads. The top ten hold roughly 1.6% of the sample, which has roughly 690,000 distinct CDR3 sequences, around 6% seen once. The CDR3 consists of 16 residues. V dropped 3 bases and J dropped 10 bases, with 24 bases sitting between them. Germline values: CDR1 MNHEY, CDR2 SMNVEV (reference sequence). Study-wide findings and caveats: Sharing of beta out-of-frame sequences by twins showed a weaker excess.

The sequence was collected from a man younger than 35 in good health. The chain uses TRBV27 and TRBJ1-2, with a tentative D call TRBD1 (5 bases). The sequencing sample was made of naive T cells sorted from blood. The CDR3 DNA reads as TGTGCCAGCAGTTTTGGGGCTGAGGCAAGGTCATCTGACTACACCTTC. Protein: CASSFGAEARSSDYTF.